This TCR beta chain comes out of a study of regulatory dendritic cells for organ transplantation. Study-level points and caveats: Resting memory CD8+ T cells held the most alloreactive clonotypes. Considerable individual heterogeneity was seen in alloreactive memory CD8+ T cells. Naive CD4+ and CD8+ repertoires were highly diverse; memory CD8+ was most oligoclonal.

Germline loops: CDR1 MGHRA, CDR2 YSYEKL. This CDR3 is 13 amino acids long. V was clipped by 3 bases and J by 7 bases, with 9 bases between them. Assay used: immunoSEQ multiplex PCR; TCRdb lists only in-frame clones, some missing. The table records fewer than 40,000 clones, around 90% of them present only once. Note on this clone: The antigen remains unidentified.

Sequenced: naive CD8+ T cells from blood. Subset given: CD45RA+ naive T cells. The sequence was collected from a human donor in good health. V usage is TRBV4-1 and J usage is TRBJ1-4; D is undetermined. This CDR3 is CASSQAGFEKLFF. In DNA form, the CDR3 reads TGCGCCAGCAGCCAGGCGGGATTTGAAAAACTGTTTTTT.